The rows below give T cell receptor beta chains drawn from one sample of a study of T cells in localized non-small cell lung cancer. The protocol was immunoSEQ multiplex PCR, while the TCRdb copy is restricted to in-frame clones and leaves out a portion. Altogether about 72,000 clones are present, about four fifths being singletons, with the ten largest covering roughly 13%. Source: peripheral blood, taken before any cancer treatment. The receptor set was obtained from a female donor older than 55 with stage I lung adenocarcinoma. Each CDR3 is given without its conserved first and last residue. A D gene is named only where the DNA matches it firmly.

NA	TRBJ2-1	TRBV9	ASSASSEQF
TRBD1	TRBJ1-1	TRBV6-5	ASLPGQGRIRAF
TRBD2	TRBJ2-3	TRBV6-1	ASLGGVFTDTQY
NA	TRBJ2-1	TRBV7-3	ASSSLVNEQF
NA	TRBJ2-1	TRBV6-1	ASILGGPHNEQF
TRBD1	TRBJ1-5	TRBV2	ASRTGSNQPQH
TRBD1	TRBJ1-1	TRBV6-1	ASTRTGSNTEAF
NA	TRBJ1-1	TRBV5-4	ASSLGGADTEAF
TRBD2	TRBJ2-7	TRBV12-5	ASGLGLAGEEQY
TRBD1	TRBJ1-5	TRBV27	ASSPLGQGPGQPQH
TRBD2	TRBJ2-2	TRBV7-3	ASSLSGRGTGELF
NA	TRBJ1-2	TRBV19	ASRIHHNYGYT
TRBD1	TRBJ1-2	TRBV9	ASSVEGQGHGGYT
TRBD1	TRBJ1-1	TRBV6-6	ASSHTGARNTEAF
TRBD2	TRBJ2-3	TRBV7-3	ASSFGAGTDTQY
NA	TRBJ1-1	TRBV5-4	ASSLNTGTTEAF
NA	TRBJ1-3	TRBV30	AWGRSAGNTIY
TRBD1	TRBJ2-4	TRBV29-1	SAGTGGTKNIQY
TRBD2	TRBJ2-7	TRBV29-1	SVLKLAGVSYEQY
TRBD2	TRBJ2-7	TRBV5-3	ARSYRLAGEYEQY
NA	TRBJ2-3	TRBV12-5	ASGLTQSVATDTQY
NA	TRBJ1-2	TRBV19	ASSPKDLYGYT
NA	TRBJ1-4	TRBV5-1	ASSLQATNEKLF
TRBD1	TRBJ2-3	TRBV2	ASSNRDRGPKADTQY
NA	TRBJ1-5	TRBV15	ATSRDSRGGQPQH
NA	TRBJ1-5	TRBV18	ASSPNRAGMGQPQH
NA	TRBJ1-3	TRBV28	ASRTTATGNTIY
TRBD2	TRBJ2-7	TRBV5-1	ASSSSGGLYEQY
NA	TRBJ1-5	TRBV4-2	ASSQEYGFNQPQH
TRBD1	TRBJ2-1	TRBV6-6	ASSRDRENEQF
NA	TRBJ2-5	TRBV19	ASSKGSLHQETQY
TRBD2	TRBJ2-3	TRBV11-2	ASSRRGAGRTDTQY
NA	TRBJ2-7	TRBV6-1	ASSEYWQAVAYEQY
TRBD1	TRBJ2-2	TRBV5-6	ASSFRQGRNTGELF
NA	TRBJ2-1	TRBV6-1	ASSEWGVSYNEQF
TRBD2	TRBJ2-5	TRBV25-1	ASSVGSGAYQETQY
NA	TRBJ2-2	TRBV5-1	ASRAAANTGELF
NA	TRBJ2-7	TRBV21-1	ASSLRRGLANPYEQY
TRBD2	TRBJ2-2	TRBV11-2	ASSLTSGALNTGELF
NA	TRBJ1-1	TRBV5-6	ASSLRGYNTEAF
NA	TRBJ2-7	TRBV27	ASSFSRGYSYEQY
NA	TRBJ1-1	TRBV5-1	ASSLSYVMNTEAF
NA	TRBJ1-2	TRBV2	ASSVGGGPGGYT
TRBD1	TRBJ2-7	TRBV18	ASSSRDRAYEQY
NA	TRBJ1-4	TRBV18	ASSPGSANEKLF
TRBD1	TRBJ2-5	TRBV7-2	ASSRTRDRGETQY
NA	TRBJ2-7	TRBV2	ASRDVHEQY
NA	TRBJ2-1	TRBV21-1	ASSKEEQGGEQF
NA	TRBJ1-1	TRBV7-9	ASSLEVNTEAF
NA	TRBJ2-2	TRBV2	ASTRDSTGELF
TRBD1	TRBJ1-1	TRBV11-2	ASSPDRGNTEAF
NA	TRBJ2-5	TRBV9	ASSVGFGETQY
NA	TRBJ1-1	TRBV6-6	ASSYGGAPEAF